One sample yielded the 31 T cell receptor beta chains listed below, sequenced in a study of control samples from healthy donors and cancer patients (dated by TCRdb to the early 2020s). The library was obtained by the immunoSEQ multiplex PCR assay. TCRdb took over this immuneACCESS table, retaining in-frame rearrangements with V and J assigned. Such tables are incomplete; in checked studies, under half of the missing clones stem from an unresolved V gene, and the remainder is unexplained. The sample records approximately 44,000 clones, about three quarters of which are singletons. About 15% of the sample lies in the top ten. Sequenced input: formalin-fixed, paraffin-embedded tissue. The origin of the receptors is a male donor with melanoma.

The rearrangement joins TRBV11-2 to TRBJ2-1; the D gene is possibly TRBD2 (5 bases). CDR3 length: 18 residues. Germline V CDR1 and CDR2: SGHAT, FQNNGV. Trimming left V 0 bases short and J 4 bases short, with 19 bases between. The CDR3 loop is CASSLESPSSPVYNEQFF. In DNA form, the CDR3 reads TGTGCCAGCAGCTTAGAGTCCCCTAGCTCCCCGGTATACAATGAGCAGTTCTTC.

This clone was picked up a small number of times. The CDR3: CASSPSGLGTEAFF. CDR3 DNA: TGTGCCAGCAGCCCCTCGGGCCTCGGCACTGAAGCTTTCTTT. V is TRBV6-5 and J is TRBJ1-1; D gene ambiguous. CDR3 length: 14 residues. V was trimmed by 6 bases and J by 4 bases, leaving 15 bases between them. Per germline, CDR1 MNHEY and CDR2 SVGAGI.

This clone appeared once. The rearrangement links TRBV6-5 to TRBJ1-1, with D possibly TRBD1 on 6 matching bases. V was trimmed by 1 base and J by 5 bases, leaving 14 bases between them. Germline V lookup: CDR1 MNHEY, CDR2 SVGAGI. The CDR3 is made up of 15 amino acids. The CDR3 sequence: CASSYWGGLRTEAFF. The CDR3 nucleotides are TGTGCCAGCAGTTACTGGGGGGGGCTGAGAACTGAAGCTTTCTTT.

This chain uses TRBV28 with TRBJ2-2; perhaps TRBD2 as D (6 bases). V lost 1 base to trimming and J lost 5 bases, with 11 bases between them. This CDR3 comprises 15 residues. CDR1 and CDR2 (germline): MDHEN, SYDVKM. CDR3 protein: CASSLSGVGTGELFF. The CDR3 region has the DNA TGTGCCAGCAGTTTATCGGGGGTTGGGACCGGGGAGCTGTTTTTT.

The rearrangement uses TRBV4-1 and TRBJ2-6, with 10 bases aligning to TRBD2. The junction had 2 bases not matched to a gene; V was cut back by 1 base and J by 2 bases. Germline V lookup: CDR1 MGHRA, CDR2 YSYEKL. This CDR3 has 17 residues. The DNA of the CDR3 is TGCGCCAGCAGCCAAGGAGCGGGAGGGCCTGGGGCCAACGTCCTGACTTTC. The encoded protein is CASSQGAGGPGANVLTF.

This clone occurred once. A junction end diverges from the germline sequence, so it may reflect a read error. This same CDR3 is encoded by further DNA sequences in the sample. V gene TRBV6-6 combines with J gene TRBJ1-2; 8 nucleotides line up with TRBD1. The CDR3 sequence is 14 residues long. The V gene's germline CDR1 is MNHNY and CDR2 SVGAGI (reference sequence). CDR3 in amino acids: CASSYTDRGHGYTF. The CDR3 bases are TGTGCCAGCAGTTACACCGACAGGGGTCACGGCTACACCTTT.

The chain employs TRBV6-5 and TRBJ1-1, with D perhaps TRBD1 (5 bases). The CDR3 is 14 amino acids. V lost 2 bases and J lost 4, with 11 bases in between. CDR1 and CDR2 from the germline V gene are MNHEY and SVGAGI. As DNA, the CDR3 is TGTGCCAGCAGTTACCGGGACCCAGGCACTGAAGCTTTCTTT. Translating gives CASSYRDPGTEAFF.

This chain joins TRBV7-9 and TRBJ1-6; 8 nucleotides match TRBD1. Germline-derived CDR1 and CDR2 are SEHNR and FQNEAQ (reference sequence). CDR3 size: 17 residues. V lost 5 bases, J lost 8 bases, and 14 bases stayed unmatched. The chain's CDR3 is CASSESQGGALDSPLHF. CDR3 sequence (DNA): TGTGCCAGCAGCGAATCACAGGGGGGAGCCCTGGATTCACCCCTCCACTTT.

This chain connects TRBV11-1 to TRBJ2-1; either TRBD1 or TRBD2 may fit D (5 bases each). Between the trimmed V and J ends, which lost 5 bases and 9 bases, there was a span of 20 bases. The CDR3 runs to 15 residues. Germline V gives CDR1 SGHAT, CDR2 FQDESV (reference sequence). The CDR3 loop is CASSPRQIVRGEQFF. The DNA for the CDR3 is TGTGCCAGCAGCCCTCGACAGATTGTGAGGGGTGAGCAGTTCTTC.

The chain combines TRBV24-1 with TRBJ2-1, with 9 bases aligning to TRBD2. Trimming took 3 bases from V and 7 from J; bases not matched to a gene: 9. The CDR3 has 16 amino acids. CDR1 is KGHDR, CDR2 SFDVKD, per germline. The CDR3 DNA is TGTGCCACCAGTGATCCCCTTAGCGGGAGACGAAATGAGCAGTTCTTC. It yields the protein CATSDPLSGRRNEQFF.

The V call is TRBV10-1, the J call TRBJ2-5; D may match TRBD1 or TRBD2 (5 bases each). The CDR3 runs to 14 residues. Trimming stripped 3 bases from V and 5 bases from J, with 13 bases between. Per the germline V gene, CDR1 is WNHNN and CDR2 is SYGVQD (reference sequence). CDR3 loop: CASSESGREETQYF. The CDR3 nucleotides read TGCGCCAGCAGTGAAAGTGGCAGGGAGGAGACCCAGTACTTC.

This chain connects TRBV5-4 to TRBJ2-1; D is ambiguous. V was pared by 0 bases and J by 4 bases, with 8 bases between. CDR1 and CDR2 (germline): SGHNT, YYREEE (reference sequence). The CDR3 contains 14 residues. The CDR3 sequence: CASSLESIYNEQFF. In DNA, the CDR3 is TGTGCCAGCAGCTTGGAAAGTATTTACAATGAGCAGTTCTTC.

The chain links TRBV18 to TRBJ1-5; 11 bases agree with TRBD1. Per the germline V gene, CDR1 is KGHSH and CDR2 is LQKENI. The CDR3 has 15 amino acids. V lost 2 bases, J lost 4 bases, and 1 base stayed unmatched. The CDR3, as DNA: TGTGCCAGCTCACCAGGACAGGGGGCAAATCAGCCCCAGCATTTT. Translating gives CASSPGQGANQPQHF.

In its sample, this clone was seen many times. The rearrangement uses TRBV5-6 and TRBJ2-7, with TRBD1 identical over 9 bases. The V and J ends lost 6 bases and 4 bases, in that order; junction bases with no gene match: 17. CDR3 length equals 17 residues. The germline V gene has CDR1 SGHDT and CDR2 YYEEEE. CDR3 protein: CASTIGSPGQGSYEQYF. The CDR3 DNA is TGTGCCAGCACCATCGGTTCCCCGGGACAGGGTAGTTACGAGCAGTACTTC. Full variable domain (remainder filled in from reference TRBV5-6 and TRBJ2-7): DAGVTQSPTHLIKTRGQQVTLRCSPKSGHDTVSWYQQALGQGPQFIFQYYEEEERQRGNFPDRFSGHQFPNYSSELNVNALLLGDSALYLCASTIGSPGQGSYEQYFGPGTRLTVT.

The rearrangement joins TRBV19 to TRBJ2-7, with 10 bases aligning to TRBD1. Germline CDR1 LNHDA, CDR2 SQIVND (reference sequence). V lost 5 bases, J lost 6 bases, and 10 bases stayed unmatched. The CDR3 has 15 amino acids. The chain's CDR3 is CASSALRDRGPEQYF. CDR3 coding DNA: TGTGCCAGTAGTGCCCTCCGGGACAGGGGCCCCGAGCAGTACTTC.

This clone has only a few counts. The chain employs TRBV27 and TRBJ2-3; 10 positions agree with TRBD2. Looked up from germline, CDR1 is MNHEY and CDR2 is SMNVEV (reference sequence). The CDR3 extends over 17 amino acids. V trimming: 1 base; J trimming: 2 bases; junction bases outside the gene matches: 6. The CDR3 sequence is CASSLFLAGGDTDTQYF. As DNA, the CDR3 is TGTGCCAGCAGTTTATTCTTAGCGGGAGGTGACACAGATACGCAGTATTTT.

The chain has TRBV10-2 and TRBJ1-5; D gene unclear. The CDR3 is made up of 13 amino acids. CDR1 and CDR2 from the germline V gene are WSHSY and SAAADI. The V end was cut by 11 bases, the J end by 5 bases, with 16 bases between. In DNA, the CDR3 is TGCGCCTCCAACACCGAGTTCTATCAGCCCCAGCATTTT. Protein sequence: CASNTEFYQPQHF.

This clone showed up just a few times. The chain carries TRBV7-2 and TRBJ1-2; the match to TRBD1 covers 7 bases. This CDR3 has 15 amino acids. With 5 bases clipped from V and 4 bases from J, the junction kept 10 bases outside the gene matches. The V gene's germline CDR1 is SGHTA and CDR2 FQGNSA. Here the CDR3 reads CASSPRQGISYGYTF. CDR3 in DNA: TGTGCCAGCAGCCCCCGACAGGGAATCTCCTATGGCTACACCTTC.

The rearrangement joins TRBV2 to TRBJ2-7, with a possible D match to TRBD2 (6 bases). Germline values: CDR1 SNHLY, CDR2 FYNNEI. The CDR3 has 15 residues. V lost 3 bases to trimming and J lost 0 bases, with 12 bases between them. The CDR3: CASSERGISSYEQYF. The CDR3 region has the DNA TGTGCCAGCAGTGAGCGGGGAATAAGCTCCTACGAGCAGTACTTC.

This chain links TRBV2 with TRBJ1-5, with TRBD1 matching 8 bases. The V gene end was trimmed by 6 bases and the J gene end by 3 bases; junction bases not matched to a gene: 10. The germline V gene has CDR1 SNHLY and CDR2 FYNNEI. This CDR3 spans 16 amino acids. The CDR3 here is CASSLGQGYNNQPQHF. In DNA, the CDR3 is TGTGCCAGCAGCCTAGGACAGGGCTATAACAATCAGCCCCAGCATTTT.

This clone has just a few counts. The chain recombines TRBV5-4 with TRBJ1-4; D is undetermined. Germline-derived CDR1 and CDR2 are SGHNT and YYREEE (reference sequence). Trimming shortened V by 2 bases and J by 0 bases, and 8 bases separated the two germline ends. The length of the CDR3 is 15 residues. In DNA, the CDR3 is TGTGCCAGCAGCTTCAGCCCTGCAACTAATGAAAAACTGTTTTTT. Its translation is CASSFSPATNEKLFF.

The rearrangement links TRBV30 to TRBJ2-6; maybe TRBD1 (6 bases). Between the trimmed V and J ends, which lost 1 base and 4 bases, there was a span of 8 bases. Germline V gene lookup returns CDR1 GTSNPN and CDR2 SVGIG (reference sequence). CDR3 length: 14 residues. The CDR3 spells CAWSGGPGANVLTF. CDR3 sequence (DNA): TGTGCCTGGAGTGGGGGGCCCGGGGCCAACGTCCTGACTTTC.

As DNA, the CDR3 is TGTGCCAGCAGTTTACCGACAGAGGGCAATCAGCCCCAGCATTTT. Amino acids: CASSLPTEGNQPQHF. The chain links TRBV28 to TRBJ1-5; tentative D call: TRBD1 (5 bases). This CDR3 has 15 residues. CDR1 MDHEN and CDR2 SYDVKM come from the germline V gene. Trimming shortened V by 2 bases and J by 2 bases, and 10 bases separated the two germline ends. Based on the CDR3 plus reference TRBV28 and TRBJ1-5, the full variable domain is DVKVTQSSRYLVKRTGEKVFLECVQDMDHENMFWYRQDPGLGLRLIYFSYDVKMKEKGDIPEGYSVSREKKERFSLILESASTNQTSMYLCASSLPTEGNQPQHFGDGTRLSIL.

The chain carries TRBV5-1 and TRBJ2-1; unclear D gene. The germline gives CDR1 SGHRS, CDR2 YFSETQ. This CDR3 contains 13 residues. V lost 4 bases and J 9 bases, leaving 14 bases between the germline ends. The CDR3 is CASSTLSIGEQFF. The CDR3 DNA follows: TGCGCCAGCAGCACCCTCTCTATTGGTGAGCAGTTCTTC.

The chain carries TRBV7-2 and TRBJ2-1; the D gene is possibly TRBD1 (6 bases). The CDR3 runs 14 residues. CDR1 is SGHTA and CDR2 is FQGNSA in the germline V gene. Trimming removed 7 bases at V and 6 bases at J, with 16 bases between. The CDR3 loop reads CASTLIAGVNEQFF. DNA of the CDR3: TGTGCCAGCACCCTGATCGCAGGGGTCAATGAGCAGTTCTTC.

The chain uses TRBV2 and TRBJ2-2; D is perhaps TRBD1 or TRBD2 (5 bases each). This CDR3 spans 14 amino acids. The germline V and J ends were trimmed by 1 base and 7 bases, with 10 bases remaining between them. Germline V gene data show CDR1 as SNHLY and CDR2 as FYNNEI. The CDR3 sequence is CASSEDQGRGELFF. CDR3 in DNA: TGTGCCAGCAGTGAAGATCAGGGACGCGGGGAGCTGTTTTTT.

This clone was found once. The CDR3 protein is CAIRQDRDREGYTF. The CDR3 nucleotides read TGTGCCATCAGGCAAGACCGGGACAGGGAGGGCTACACCTTC. The gene calls are TRBV10-3 and TRBJ1-2; 9 nucleotides match TRBD1. Germline trimming cut 6 bases from V and 8 bases from J; bases unmatched to any gene: 10. This CDR3 spans 14 amino acids. Germline loops: CDR1 ENHRY, CDR2 SYGVKD.

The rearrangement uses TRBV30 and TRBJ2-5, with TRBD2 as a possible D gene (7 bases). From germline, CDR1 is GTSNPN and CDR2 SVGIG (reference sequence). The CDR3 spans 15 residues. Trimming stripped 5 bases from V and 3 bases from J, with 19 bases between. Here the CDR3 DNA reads TGTGCCTGGTGTAGGGGGGGGCGGACCGAAGAGACCCAGTACTTC. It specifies CAWCRGGRTEETQYF.

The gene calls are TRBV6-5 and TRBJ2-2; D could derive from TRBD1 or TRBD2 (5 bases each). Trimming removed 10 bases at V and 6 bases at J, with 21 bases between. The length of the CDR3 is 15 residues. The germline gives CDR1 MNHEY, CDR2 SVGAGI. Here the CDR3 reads CATRRGTDRAGELFF. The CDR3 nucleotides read TGTGCCACGCGACGAGGGACGGATAGGGCCGGGGAGCTGTTTTTT.

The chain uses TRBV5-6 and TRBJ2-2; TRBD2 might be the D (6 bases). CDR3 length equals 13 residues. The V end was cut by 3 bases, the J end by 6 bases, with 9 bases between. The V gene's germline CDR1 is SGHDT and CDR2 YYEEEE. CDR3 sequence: CASSSGGAGELFF. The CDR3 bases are TGTGCCAGCAGCTCAGGCGGGGCCGGGGAGCTGTTTTTT.

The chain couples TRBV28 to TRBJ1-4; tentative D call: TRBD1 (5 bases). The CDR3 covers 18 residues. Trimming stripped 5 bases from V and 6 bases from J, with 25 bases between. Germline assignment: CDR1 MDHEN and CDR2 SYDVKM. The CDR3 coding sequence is TGTGCCAGCAGTATTATACCCCCCCCAGGGAAGTTTGATGAAAAACTGTTTTTT. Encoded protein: CASSIIPPPGKFDEKLFF.